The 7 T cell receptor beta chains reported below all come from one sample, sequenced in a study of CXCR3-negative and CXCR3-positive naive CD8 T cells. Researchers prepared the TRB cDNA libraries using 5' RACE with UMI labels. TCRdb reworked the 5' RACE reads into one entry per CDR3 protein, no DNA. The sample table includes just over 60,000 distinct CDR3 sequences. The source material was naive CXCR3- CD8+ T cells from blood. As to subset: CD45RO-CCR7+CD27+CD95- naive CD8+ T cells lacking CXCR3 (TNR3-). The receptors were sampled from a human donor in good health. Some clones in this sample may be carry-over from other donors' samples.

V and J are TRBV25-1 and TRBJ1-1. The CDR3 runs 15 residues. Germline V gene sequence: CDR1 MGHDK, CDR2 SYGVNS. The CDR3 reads CASSEWGVPAPEAFF. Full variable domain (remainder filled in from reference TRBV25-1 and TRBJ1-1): EADIYQTPRYLVIGTGKKITLECSQTMGHDKMYWYQQDPGMELHLIHYSYGVNSTEKGDLSSESTVSRIRTEHFPLTLESARPSHTSQYLCASSEWGVPAPEAFFGQGTRLTVV.

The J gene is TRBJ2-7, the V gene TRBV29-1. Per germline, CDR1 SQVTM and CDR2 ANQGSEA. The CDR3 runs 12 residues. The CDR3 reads CSVADKLYEQYF.

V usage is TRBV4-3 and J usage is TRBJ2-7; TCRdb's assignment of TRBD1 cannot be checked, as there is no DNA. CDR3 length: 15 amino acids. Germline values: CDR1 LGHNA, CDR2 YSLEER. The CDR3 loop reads CASSLSWTVRREQYF.

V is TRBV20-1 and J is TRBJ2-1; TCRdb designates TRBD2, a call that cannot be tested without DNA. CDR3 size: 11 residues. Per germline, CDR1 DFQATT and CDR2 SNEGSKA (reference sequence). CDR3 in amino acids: CSAPRINEQFF.

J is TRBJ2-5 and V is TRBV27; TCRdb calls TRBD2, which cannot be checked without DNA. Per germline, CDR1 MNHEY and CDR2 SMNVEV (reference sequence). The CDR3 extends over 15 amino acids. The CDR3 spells CATHLTSGGQETQYF.

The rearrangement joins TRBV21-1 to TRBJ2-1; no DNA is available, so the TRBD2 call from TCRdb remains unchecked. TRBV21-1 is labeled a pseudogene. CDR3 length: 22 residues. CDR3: CASSKWSGDWGTSGRAYNEQFF.

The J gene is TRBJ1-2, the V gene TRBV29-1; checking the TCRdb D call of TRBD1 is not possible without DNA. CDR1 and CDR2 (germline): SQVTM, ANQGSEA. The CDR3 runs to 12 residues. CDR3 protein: CSAPVGGGGYTF.